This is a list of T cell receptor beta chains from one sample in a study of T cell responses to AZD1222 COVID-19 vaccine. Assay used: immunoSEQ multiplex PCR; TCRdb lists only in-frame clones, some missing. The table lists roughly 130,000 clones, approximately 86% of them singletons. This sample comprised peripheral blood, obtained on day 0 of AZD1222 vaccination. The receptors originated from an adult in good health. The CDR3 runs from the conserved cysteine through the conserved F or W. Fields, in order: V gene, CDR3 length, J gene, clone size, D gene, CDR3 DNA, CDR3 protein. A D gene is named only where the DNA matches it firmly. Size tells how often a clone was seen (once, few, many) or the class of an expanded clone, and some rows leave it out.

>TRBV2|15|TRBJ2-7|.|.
TGTGCCAGCAGTGAGGCAAGTCTACCCCCCTACGAGCAGTACTTC
CASSEASLPPYEQYF
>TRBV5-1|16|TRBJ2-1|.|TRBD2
TGCGCCAGCAGCTGGCCGCGGGAGGCCGGCGGGTATGAGCAGTTCTTC
CASSWPREAGGYEQFF
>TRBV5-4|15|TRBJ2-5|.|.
TGTGCCAGCAGCTTGGATGGCGGGAACCAAGAGACCCAGTACTTC
CASSLDGGNQETQYF
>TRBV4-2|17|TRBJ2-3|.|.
TGTGCCAGCAGCCAAGCCCCGGACGGTTCGTTGTCGGATACGCAGTATTTT
CASSQAPDGSLSDTQYF
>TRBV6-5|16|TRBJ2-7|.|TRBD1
TGTGCCAGCAGTTACTCGAGCGGGACAGGGGTCCACGAGCAGTACTTC
CASSYSSGTGVHEQYF
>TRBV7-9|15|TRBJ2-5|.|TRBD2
TGTGCCAGCAGCTTCTCTCTAGCGGGTCAAGAGACCCAGTACTTC
CASSFSLAGQETQYF
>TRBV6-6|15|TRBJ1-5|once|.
TGTGCCAGCAGTTACTCGGGATTCGAGGAGCAGCCCCAGCATTTT
CASSYSGFEEQPQHF
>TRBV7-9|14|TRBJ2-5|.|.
TGTGCCAGCAGGAGACTACCCCTCCAAGAGACCCAGTACTTC
CASRRLPLQETQYF
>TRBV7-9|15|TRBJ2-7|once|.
TGTGCCAGCAGCTTATATTCGGGGCTCTCCTACGAGCAGTACTTC
CASSLYSGLSYEQYF
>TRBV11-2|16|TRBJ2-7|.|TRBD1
TGTGCCAGCAGCGCGATTAAGGGACAGGGTTTCTACGAGCAGTACTTC
CASSAIKGQGFYEQYF
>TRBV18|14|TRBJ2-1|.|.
TGTGCCAGCTCACCACCGCAGGGATGGAATGAGCAGTTCTTC
CASSPPQGWNEQFF
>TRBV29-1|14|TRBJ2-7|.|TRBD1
TGCAGCGTTGCAGGGACAGCGAGCTCCTACGAGCAGTACTTC
CSVAGTASSYEQYF
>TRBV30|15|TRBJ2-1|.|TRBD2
TGTGCCTGGAGTGTAGTTACTAGCGGCAACAATGAGCAGTTCTTC
CAWSVVTSGNNEQFF
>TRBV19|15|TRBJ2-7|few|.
TGTGCCAGTAGTATTTCAGGGCCCCGCTCCTACGAGCAGTACTTC
CASSISGPRSYEQYF
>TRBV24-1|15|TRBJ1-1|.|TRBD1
TGTGCCACCAGTGACTCGGACAGGGCCAACGAGCAAGCTTTCTTT
CATSDSDRANEQAFF
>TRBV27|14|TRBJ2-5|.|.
TGTGCCAGCAGTTTATCGACAGGCTTAGAGACCCAGTACTTC
CASSLSTGLETQYF
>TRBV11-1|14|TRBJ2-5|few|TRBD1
TGTGCCAGCAGCGGGGGACAGGGACAAGAGACCCAGTACTTC
CASSGGQGQETQYF
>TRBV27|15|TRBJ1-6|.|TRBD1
TGTGCCAGCAGTTTCGGGACAGGGGGGTATTCACCCCTCCACTTT
CASSFGTGGYSPLHF
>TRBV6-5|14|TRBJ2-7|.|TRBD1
TGTGCCAGCACCAGGACAGGGGGCGCGGGCGAGCAGTACTTC
CASTRTGGAGEQYF
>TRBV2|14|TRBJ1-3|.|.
TGTGCCAGCAGGGAGGAGTACTATGAAAACACCATATATTTT
CASREEYYENTIYF